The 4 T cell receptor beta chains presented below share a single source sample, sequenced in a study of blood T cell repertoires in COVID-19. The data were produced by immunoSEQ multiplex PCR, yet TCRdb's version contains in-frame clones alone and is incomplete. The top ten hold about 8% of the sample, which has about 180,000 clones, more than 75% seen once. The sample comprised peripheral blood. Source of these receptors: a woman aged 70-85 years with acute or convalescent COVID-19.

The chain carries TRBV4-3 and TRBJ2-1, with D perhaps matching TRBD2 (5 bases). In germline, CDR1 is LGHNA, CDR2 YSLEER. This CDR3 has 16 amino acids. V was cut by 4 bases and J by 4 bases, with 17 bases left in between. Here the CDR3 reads CASSRDAGYRYNEQFF. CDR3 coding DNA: TGCGCCAGCAGCCGCGATGCGGGCTACCGGTACAATGAGCAGTTCTTC.

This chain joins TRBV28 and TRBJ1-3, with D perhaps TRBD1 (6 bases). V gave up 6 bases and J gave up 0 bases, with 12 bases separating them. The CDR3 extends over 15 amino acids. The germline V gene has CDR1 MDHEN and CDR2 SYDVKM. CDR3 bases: TGTGCCAGCAGACCCCTGACAGGCTCTGGAAACACCATATATTTT. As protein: CASRPLTGSGNTIYF.

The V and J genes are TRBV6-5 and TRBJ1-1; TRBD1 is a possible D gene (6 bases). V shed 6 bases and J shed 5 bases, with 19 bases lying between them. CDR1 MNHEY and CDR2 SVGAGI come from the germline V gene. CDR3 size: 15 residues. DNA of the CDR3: TGTGCCAGCAGCCTGGAGGGGGGGGATCTGACTGAAGCTTTCTTT. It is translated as CASSLEGGDLTEAFF.

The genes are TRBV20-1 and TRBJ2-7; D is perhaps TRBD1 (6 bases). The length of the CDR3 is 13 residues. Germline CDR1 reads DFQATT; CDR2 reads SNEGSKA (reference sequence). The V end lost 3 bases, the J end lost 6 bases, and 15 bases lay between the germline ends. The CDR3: CSASLLQGSEQYF. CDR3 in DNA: TGCAGTGCTAGTCTCTTACAGGGCTCCGAGCAGTACTTC.